Each of the 14 T cell receptor beta chains below was sequenced from the same sample in a study of blood T cell repertoires in COVID-19. Profiling relied on immunoSEQ multiplex PCR, and the TCRdb table lists in-frame clones only, not all of them. The repertoire holds some 93,000 clones, about 85% seen once, with approximately 24% in the top ten. The specimen sequenced was peripheral blood. These TCRs come from a human donor in a cohort sampled during active COVID-19.

By sample fraction, this clone is medium-sized. This chain uses TRBV4-2 with TRBJ1-5; D gene uncertain. The CDR3 has 16 residues. CDR1 LGHNA and CDR2 YNFKEQ come from the germline V gene. Trimming removed 0 bases from V and 4 bases from J, with 13 bases in between. The CDR3, as DNA: TGTGCCAGCAGCCAAGAGATGGCGAGGGAGAATCAGCCCCAGCATTTT. This gives the protein CASSQEMARENQPQHF.

The rearrangement links TRBV9 to TRBJ2-2, with a tentative D call TRBD1 (6 bases). V was cut by 0 bases and J by 6 bases, with 12 bases left in between. From germline, CDR1 is SGDLS and CDR2 YYNGEE. This CDR3 spans 15 amino acids. CDR3 coding DNA: TGTGCCAGCAGCGTAGATTCAGGGGTCGCCGGGGAGCTGTTTTTT. Protein: CASSVDSGVAGELFF.

This sequence joins TRBV10-3 and TRBJ2-7; 8 nucleotides align to TRBD2. The germline V gene encodes CDR1 ENHRY and CDR2 SYGVKD. The CDR3 loop spans 16 amino acids. With V trimmed by 4 bases and J by 5 bases, 13 bases remained unmatched. The CDR3: CAISGGGLAGLHEQYF. Here the CDR3 DNA reads TGTGCCATCAGTGGGGGGGGCCTAGCGGGTCTCCACGAGCAGTACTTC.

The chain has TRBV6-6 and TRBJ2-3; D is perhaps TRBD1 (6 bases). CDR1 and CDR2 from the germline V gene are MNHNY and SVGAGI (reference sequence). This CDR3 spans 14 amino acids. The V end lost 6 bases, the J end lost 4 bases, and 14 bases lay between the germline ends. The CDR3 reads CASRTNRAPDTQYF. Written as DNA, the CDR3 is TGTGCCAGCAGGACGAACAGGGCGCCAGATACGCAGTATTTT.

CDR3 DNA sequence: TGCGCCAGCAGCCAAGGGCGGTCGCAGGGAGGTGAAAAACTGTTTTTT. Its protein is CASSQGRSQGGEKLFF. The V gene is TRBV4-1, the J gene TRBJ1-4, with D possibly being TRBD1 (5 bases). Trimming removed 1 base at V and 7 bases at J, with 16 bases between. There are 16 residues in the CDR3. Germline CDR1 is MGHRA and CDR2 is YSYEKL.

The V call is TRBV4-1, the J call TRBJ1-1; unclear D gene. The CDR3 runs 17 residues. The V gene lost 0 bases and the J gene lost 0 bases, with 14 bases spanning the gap. Germline values: CDR1 MGHRA, CDR2 YSYEKL. The CDR3 here is CASSQDPLVEMNTEAFF. The CDR3 DNA sequence: TGCGCCAGCAGCCAAGATCCCCTTGTGGAGATGAACACTGAAGCTTTCTTT.

This clone was detected only a few times. The V and J genes are TRBV4-1 and TRBJ1-4; D not certain. Per germline, CDR1 MGHRA and CDR2 YSYEKL. Trimming removed 1 base from V and 8 bases from J, with 8 bases in between. The CDR3 runs 13 residues. CDR3 coding DNA: TGCGCCAGCAGCCAAGGGGAGGGCGAAAAACTGTTTTTT. It translates to CASSQGEGEKLFF.

The J gene is TRBJ1-1, the V gene TRBV19, with D maybe TRBD1 (5 bases). Trimming removed 3 bases at V and 8 bases at J, with 16 bases between. The V gene's germline CDR1 is LNHDA and CDR2 SQIVND (reference sequence). The CDR3 has 14 residues. CDR3 nucleotide sequence: TGTGCCAGTAGTATTTCTCGGACCGGGGGAGAAGCTTTCTTT. This sequence encodes CASSISRTGGEAFF.

V is TRBV11-2 and J is TRBJ2-7; D is possibly TRBD2 (6 bases). V dropped 5 bases and J dropped 5 bases, with 22 bases sitting between them. CDR3 length equals 16 residues. Germline CDR1 reads SGHAT; CDR2 reads FQNNGV. The DNA of the CDR3 is TGTGCCAGCAGCCCACGGATCGCGGCGGCTAGCGACGAGCAGTACTTC. Its protein is CASSPRIAAASDEQYF.

The chain has TRBV6-6 and TRBJ1-1, with 8 bases identical to TRBD1. The CDR3 sequence is 14 residues long. The V and J ends lost 5 bases and 11 bases, in that order; junction bases with no gene match: 13. From germline, CDR1 is MNHNY and CDR2 SVGAGI (reference sequence). The CDR3 protein is CASSPRGQVTRAFF. The CDR3 DNA follows: TGTGCCAGCAGTCCCCGGGGACAGGTAACACGGGCTTTCTTT.

The chain couples TRBV6-6 to TRBJ2-3; TRBD2 is a possible D gene (6 bases). With 1 base removed from V and 1 base from J, the gap between germline ends came to 12 bases. The CDR3 has 16 amino acids. The germline CDR1 and CDR2 sequences are MNHNY and SVGAGI (reference sequence). The CDR3 sequence is CASSYWGDWGTDTQYF. CDR3 DNA sequence: TGTGCCAGCAGTTACTGGGGGGATTGGGGCACAGATACGCAGTATTTT.

This rearrangement joins TRBV9 to TRBJ2-2; 13 bases are a match to TRBD2. Trimming cost V 1 base and J 6 bases; bases outside gene matches: 9. Germline V gives CDR1 SGDLS, CDR2 YYNGEE. The CDR3 runs to 18 residues. The chain's CDR3 is CASSVTGTSGRAAGELFF. Written as DNA, the CDR3 is TGTGCCAGCAGCGTAACTGGAACTAGCGGGAGGGCTGCCGGGGAGCTGTTTTTT.

This chain connects TRBV6-5 to TRBJ2-2; TRBD1 is a possible D gene (6 bases). The CDR3 is 15 amino acids. The ends were cut back, 6 bases at V and 0 bases at J, with 11 bases in the middle. Germline loops: CDR1 MNHEY, CDR2 SVGAGI. This CDR3 reads CASSPGHTNTGELFF. Written as DNA, the CDR3 is TGTGCCAGCAGCCCGGGACATACGAACACCGGGGAGCTGTTTTTT.

The chain is built from TRBV5-6 and TRBJ2-1, with 10 bases lining up with TRBD2. The germline gives CDR1 SGHDT, CDR2 YYEEEE. V was clipped by 1 base and J by 7 bases; unmatched bases: 11. This CDR3 is built from 17 residues. The CDR3 sequence is CASSLILLAGAINEQFF. The DNA of the CDR3 is TGTGCCAGCAGCTTGATTCTGCTAGCGGGAGCGATTAATGAGCAGTTCTTC.